This T cell receptor beta chain came from a study of T cell responses to AZD1222 COVID-19 vaccine. General observations from the study: The study reported that nearly half of spike-specific TCRs target unmutated variant regions. Spike was spanned by vaccine-associated CD4 TCRs, with dominance at 160-218 and 743-854.

Clones were read by immunoSEQ multiplex PCR, and TCRdb kept only the in-frame ones, dropping some. This table has around 50,000 clones, around 86% appearing once. Germline V CDR1 and CDR2: MGHRA, YSYEKL. There are 15 residues in the CDR3. The ends were cut back, 1 base at V and 6 bases at J, with 16 bases in the middle. This clone was recorded a few times. Antigen specificity is unknown. The sequences come from peripheral blood, collected 28 days after the second AZD1222 dose. This TCR came from an adult who received the AZD1222 COVID-19 vaccine. J is TRBJ2-7 and V is TRBV4-1; D possibly corresponds to TRBD1 (5 bases). This chain's CDR3 is CASSQVFQGFVEQYF. The CDR3 coding sequence is TGCGCCAGCAGCCAAGTGTTCCAGGGATTTGTCGAGCAGTACTTC.